This paragraph reports one T cell receptor beta chain. The data originate from a study of blood T cell repertoires in COVID-19. The method was immunoSEQ multiplex PCR; TCRdb's version includes in-frame clones alone and lacks a portion of them. In the table there are approximately 21,000 clones, about 87% of which are singletons. V lost 5 bases to trimming and J lost 0 bases; unmatched junction nucleotides: 8. The CDR3 sequence is 16 residues long. CDR1 PRHDT and CDR2 FYEKMQ come from the germline V gene (reference sequence). The sequencing input was peripheral blood. The receptor comes from an elderly woman with active COVID-19. V usage is TRBV13 and J usage is TRBJ2-7, with TRBD2 matching 9 bases. Here the CDR3 DNA reads TGTGCCAGCAGCCATAGCGGGGGCCTTAGCTCCTACGAGCAGTACTTC. Amino acids: CASSHSGGLSSYEQYF. Combining the CDR3 with reference TRBV13 and TRBJ2-7 gives the whole variable domain AAGVIQSPRHLIKEKRETATLKCYPIPRHDTVYWYQQGPGQDPQFLISFYEKMQSDKGSIPDRFSAQQFSDYHSELNMSSLELGDSALYFCASSHSGGLSSYEQYFGPGTRLTVT.